One T cell receptor (beta chain) is described in this entry. The sample originates from a study of blood T cell repertoires in COVID-19. Study context: Samples taken during acute and convalescent COVID-19 were collected in the United States, Italy and Spain.

The CDR3 has 13 amino acids. Trimming took off 7 bases at V and 0 bases at J, with 7 bases between the two ends. Per the germline V gene, CDR1 is SGHAT and CDR2 is FQNNGV. Profiling relied on immunoSEQ multiplex PCR, and the TCRdb table lists in-frame clones only, not all of them. Seen here are around 57,000 clones, 82% observed once, and the top ten hold roughly a fifth. This TCR was recovered from a woman in her sixties or seventies with acute or convalescent COVID-19. This chain joins TRBV11-2 and TRBJ1-3; D gene ambiguous. Material: peripheral blood. This CDR3 is CASTLFSGNTIYF. The CDR3 DNA sequence: TGTGCCAGCACCCTATTCTCTGGAAACACCATATATTTT. Drawing the rest from reference TRBV11-2 and TRBJ1-3, the complete variable domain is EAGVAQSPRYKIIEKRQSVAFWCNPISGHATLYWYQQILGQGPKLLIQFQNNGVVDDSQLPKDRFSAERLKGVDSTLKIQPAKLEDSAVYLCASTLFSGNTIYFGEGSWLTVV.